This is a list of T cell receptor beta chains from one sample in a study of regulatory T cells in long-lasting Graves disease. A single record per CDR3 protein comes from TCRdb applying MiXCR to the multiplex PCR reads. The table includes some 450,000 distinct CDR3 sequences, about 16% detected once. These data were also filed under a second study, of T cells in Graves' hyperthyroidism and ophthalmopathy.

This material consisted of peripheral blood mononuclear cells (PBMCs), taken at new diagnosis, from a patient treated with antithyroid drugs. These receptors originate from a woman in her 30s with Graves disease. Each CDR3 is given with its conserved first and last residue. D genes are given only for firm matches. The size entry is marked missing in some rows and otherwise reads once, few, many or a size class.

J,size,D,V,DNA,CDR3
TRBJ2-7,many,.,TRBV7-9,TGTGCCAGCAGGGAGGGTGGCGGATTCCACGAGCAGTACTTC,CASREGGGFHEQYF
TRBJ1-5,few,.,TRBV28,TGTGCCAGCAGTTTACCCGACAGCCATCAGCCCCAGCATTTT,CASSLPDSHQPQHF
TRBJ2-3,many,.,TRBV28,TGTGCCAGCGGGAGGGGGTCAGGTACGCAGTATTTT,CASGRGSGTQYF
TRBJ2-1,many,.,TRBV28,TGTGCCAGCAGTATTCCCCCCGGTCGTACTGAGCAGTTCTTC,CASSIPPGRTEQFF
TRBJ2-1,.,.,TRBV15,TGTGCCACCAGCTCCCGCCGGGACGGTAGGTTCTTC,CATSSRRDGRFF
TRBJ2-3,many,.,TRBV27,TGTGCCAGCAGTTGGTCCCGGGACTCCTATACGCAGTATTTT,CASSWSRDSYTQYF
TRBJ2-1,many,TRBD2,TRBV20-1,TGCAGTGCTCCGCCCGGACTAGCGGGAGTTAACAATGAGCAGTTCTTC,CSAPPGLAGVNNEQFF
TRBJ2-3,.,.,TRBV4-3,TGCGCCAGCAGCCCGATGACTAGACGCACAGATACGCAGTATTTT,CASSPMTRRTDTQYF
TRBJ2-7,many,.,TRBV5-1,TGTGCCAGCAGCGCGGGACTGTCCTACGAGCAGTACTTC,CASSAGLSYEQYF
TRBJ2-7,many,TRBD2,TRBV7-9,TGTGCCAGCAGCCCAGGGACTAGCGGGACCCACGAGCAGTACTTC,CASSPGTSGTHEQYF
TRBJ2-1,.,TRBD2,TRBV4-2,TGTGCCAGCAGCCAAGATCGGACTAGCGGGAGGAGCGAGCAGTTCTTC,CASSQDRTSGRSEQFF
TRBJ1-2,few,.,TRBV4-2,TGTGCCAGCAGCCAAGATAGGGCCCTAAACTATGGCTACACCTTC,CASSQDRALNYGYTF
TRBJ2-1,.,.,TRBV7-8,TGTGCCAGCAGCTTAGCCCCGGGTCCCTACAATGAGCAGTTCTTC,CASSLAPGPYNEQFF
TRBJ2-2,many,TRBD2,TRBV9,TGTGCCAGCAGCGTCCCGGGACTAGCGGCGAACACCGGGGAGCTGTTTTTT,CASSVPGLAANTGELFF
TRBJ2-7,few,.,TRBV5-4,TGTGCCAGCAGCTTTGGACTACCGCCCGCCGAGCAGTACTTC,CASSFGLPPAEQYF
TRBJ2-1,many,TRBD2,TRBV4-3,TGCGCCAGCAGCCAAGGGAGCGGGATCTACAATGAGCAGTTCTTC,CASSQGSGIYNEQFF
TRBJ2-3,many,TRBD2,TRBV28,TGTGCCAGCAGAGTATCCCCGGGACTAGCGGGTTCCAGCACAGATACGCAGTATTTT,CASRVSPGLAGSSTDTQYF
TRBJ1-3,few,.,TRBV6-1,TGTGCCAGCAGTGCCCAGGGGACGGACACCATATATTTT,CASSAQGTDTIYF
TRBJ2-3,many,.,TRBV24-1,TGTGCCACGGGGGCTAGCACAGATACGCAGTATTTT,CATGASTDTQYF
TRBJ2-7,many,.,TRBV7-9,TGTGCCAGCAGCTTAGCGGCCAGGGGAGGCGAGCAGTACTTC,CASSLAARGGEQYF
TRBJ2-1,.,TRBD2,TRBV20-1,TGCAGTACACATAGCGGGTATTCCGTCAATGAGCAGTTCTTC,CSTHSGYSVNEQFF
TRBJ2-5,.,TRBD2,TRBV12-3/TRBV12-4,TGTGCCAGCAGCCCGAGACTAGCGGGGATCCAAGAGACCCAGTACTTC,CASSPRLAGIQETQYF
TRBJ2-3,many,TRBD1,TRBV5-1,TGCGCCAGCAGCCTCGGGACAGGGGGAACAGATACGCAGTATTTT,CASSLGTGGTDTQYF
TRBJ2-5,.,TRBD2,TRBV5-1,TGCGCCAGCAGCCCCCGCCAAGCGGGGCAAGAGACCCAGTACTTC,CASSPRQAGQETQYF
TRBJ2-2,many,TRBD2,TRBV6-2/TRBV6-3,TGTGCCAGCAGTTATCAAGGCGGGAGAACCGGGGAGCTGTTTTTT,CASSYQGGRTGELFF
TRBJ2-3,many,.,TRBV6-9,TGTGCCAGCAGTCCGCCCCGGGGAGTAGGAGGCACAGATACGCAGTATTTT,CASSPPRGVGGTDTQYF
TRBJ2-5,few,TRBD2,TRBV7-9,TGTGCCAGCAGCTCTAGCGGGAGGGGAGAGACCCAGTACTTC,CASSSSGRGETQYF
TRBJ2-7,many,.,TRBV6-9,TGTGCCAGCAGTTCCCAGACCTACGAGCAGTACTTC,CASSSQTYEQYF
TRBJ2-1,few,TRBD2,TRBV11-3,TGTGCCAGCAGTAAAGCTAGCGGCCTTTACAATGAGCAGTTCTTC,CASSKASGLYNEQFF
TRBJ2-5,few,TRBD1,TRBV30,TGTGCCAGTGAAGGGGGCGAGGAGACCCAGTACTTC,CASEGGEETQYF
TRBJ1-5,.,.,TRBV10-3,TGTGCCATCAGTGTCGACAGGATGTATAGCAATCAGCCCCAGCATTTT,CAISVDRMYSNQPQHF
TRBJ2-5,many,TRBD2,TRBV2,TGTGCCAGCAGTGGGGACGCCCTGACCTTAGCGGGAGGGTACCAAGAGACCCAGTACTTC,CASSGDALTLAGGYQETQYF
TRBJ2-5,.,.,TRBV27,TGTGCCAGCAGTTTCATGCAGACCCAGTACTTC,CASSFMQTQYF
TRBJ2-1,many,.,TRBV18,TGTGCCAGCTCATTTACCGCTATGGATGAGCAGTTCTTC,CASSFTAMDEQFF
TRBJ1-6,many,.,TRBV27,TGTGCCAGCAGGGGAGGGCGGTCACCCCTCCACTTT,CASRGGRSPLHF
TRBJ2-3,many,TRBD2,TRBV11-2,TGTGCCAGCAGCCCCAGCGGGAGGGTCGGAGATACGCAGTATTTT,CASSPSGRVGDTQYF
TRBJ1-1,.,.,TRBV11-2,TGTGCCAGCAGCCAAGGGATAGGGGCGATACGTAAGAACACTGAAGCTTTCTTT,CASSQGIGAIRKNTEAFF
TRBJ2-1,many,TRBD2,TRBV15,TGTGCCACCAGCAAATTAGAAAAGGGACTAGCGTACAATGAGCAGTTCTTC,CATSKLEKGLAYNEQFF
TRBJ1-1,.,.,TRBV19,TGTGCCAGTAAGTTTTTGGGGAGTGAAGCTTTCTTT,CASKFLGSEAFF
TRBJ2-7,few,TRBD2,TRBV19,TGTGCCAGTAGTCCCCGAGGGAGCGGGAGCTACGAGCAGTACTTC,CASSPRGSGSYEQYF
TRBJ1-1,few,.,TRBV19,TGTGCCAGTGAGGGGGACACTGAAGCTTTCTTT,CASEGDTEAFF
TRBJ2-2,.,.,TRBV6-9,TGTGCCAGCAGTTACGCGAGGGGCACCGGGGAGCTGTTTTTT,CASSYARGTGELFF
TRBJ2-6,.,.,TRBV6-1,TGTGCCAGCAGTGAACTTGGCGGGTCTGGGGCCAACGTCCTGACTTTC,CASSELGGSGANVLTF
TRBJ1-1,.,.,TRBV20-1,TGCAGTGCCTACGGGGGGGACCTAAATTCGAACACTGAAGCTTTCTTT,CSAYGGDLNSNTEAFF
TRBJ2-3,few,.,TRBV6-1,TGTGCCAGCAGCTTAACGGGGTTGGCAGATACGCAGTATTTT,CASSLTGLADTQYF
TRBJ2-1,many,TRBD2,TRBV2,TGTGCCAGCAGTGAAGAGACTAGCGGTTACAATGAGCAGTTCTTC,CASSEETSGYNEQFF
TRBJ2-1,many,TRBD2,TRBV20-1,TGCAGTGCTACTCTAGCGGGAACCTCCTACAATGAGCAGTTCTTC,CSATLAGTSYNEQFF
TRBJ1-5,.,.,TRBV5-5,TGTGCCAGCAGCTTGCGGGTTAGCAATCAGCCCCAGCATTTT,CASSLRVSNQPQHF
TRBJ1-1,many,.,TRBV5-5,TGTGCCAGCAACGTGCGGGACGTTCCCACTGAAGCTTTCTTT,CASNVRDVPTEAFF
TRBJ2-4,.,.,TRBV19,TGTGCCAGTAGTATGGGGGCGTCTGCCAAAAACATTCAGTACTTC,CASSMGASAKNIQYF
TRBJ2-2,few,.,TRBV29-1,TGCAGCGTTGATTCGGGGAGAGGCACCGGGGAGCTGTTTTTT,CSVDSGRGTGELFF
TRBJ2-1,many,TRBD2,TRBV27,TGTGCCAGTAAGCCGGGACTAGGTCAGCAGTTCTTC,CASKPGLGQQFF
TRBJ2-7,many,.,TRBV7-2,TGTGCCAGCAGCTTACAGGGAATCAACGAGCAGTACTTC,CASSLQGINEQYF
TRBJ2-3,many,.,TRBV28,TGTGCCAGCTTTTCCGACGGAGATACGCAGTATTTT,CASFSDGDTQYF
TRBJ1-2,many,TRBD1,TRBV18,TGTGCCAGCTCCCGGGACAGGGACTTGAGCTATGGCTACACCTTC,CASSRDRDLSYGYTF
TRBJ1-2,many,TRBD1,TRBV28,TGTGCCAGCAGGTCGGACAGGGGCTATGGCTACACCTTC,CASRSDRGYGYTF
TRBJ2-3,many,.,TRBV6-2/TRBV6-3,TGTGCCAGCATGGGGCTTGACACAGATACGCAGTATTTT,CASMGLDTDTQYF